This T cell receptor (beta chain) was identified in a study of patients and donors after allogeneic stem cell transplantation (dated by TCRdb to 2018 to 2021). From cysteine to phenylalanine, the CDR3 is 18 amino acids long. The only DNA kept is the CDR3, 54 bases in frame from the first base. Based on the germline V gene, the CDR1 and CDR2 sequences are MNHNS and SASEGT. The germline V and J ends show losses of 5 bases and 0 bases respectively, and no gene match explains 8 bases of the junction. As to this clonotype: There is no known antigen for this receptor. Base-call qualities are not available, and no considerably larger clone is one nucleotide away.

Libraries came from RT-PCR. The run used a NextSeq 550. The raw public data were reprocessed by TCRdb itself: fastp quality trimming at Q25, MiXCR clonotype calling, in-frame beta chains only. CDR3 protein sequences are deduplicated, and each keeps its most common genes and DNA. Recorded for this sample are 920,000 or so distinct CDR3 sequences; over 15% of them occurred a single time. Of the sample, around 6% is held by the ten largest clones. What was sequenced was blood, either unsorted or a sorted T cell fraction (not recorded which). This clonotype was obtained from a human donor who was either an allogeneic HSCT recipient or a stem cell or donor lymphocyte infusion donor (not recorded which). It is not recorded whose cells these are; they may come from a transplant donor. This sequence uses TRBV6-1 and TRBJ2-6; 9 junctional bases match TRBD1. The sequenced DNA: TGTGCCAGCAGTCAACCGGGACAGGGACCCTCTGGGGCCAACGTCCTGACTTTC. It encodes CASSQPGQGPSGANVLTF.